The source of this T cell receptor (beta chain) is a study of blood T cell repertoires in COVID-19. Study details: From T cells, B-cell-depleted T cells, or PBMCs came the material, which was cDNA or gDNA.

This study enrolled people aged 18 to 89 from around 26 US geographic areas. Per germline, CDR1 SGHAT and CDR2 FQNNGV. V lost 5 bases, J lost 3 bases, and 10 bases stayed unmatched. The CDR3 is 16 residues long. In the study's own analysis: It was from reference gene primer amplification that nucleated cell counts were estimated. Only in-frame clones appear in the TCRdb table, and some are missing; sequencing was by immunoSEQ multiplex PCR. The V and J calls and clone size come from that table; D and trimming were worked out from the DNA. The data show 200,000 to 300,000 clones, with around 92% seen just once and around 4% held by the top ten.

Sequencing used PBMCs or T cells enriched from blood (not recorded which). The sequence derives from a woman in her twenties or thirties with acute COVID-19. The chain combines TRBV11-2 with TRBJ2-3; 8 bases fit TRBD1. The CDR3 reads CASSPDREIRTDTQYF. The CDR3 DNA is TGTGCCAGCAGCCCGGACAGGGAAATTAGGACAGATACGCAGTATTTT.